What follows describes a single TCR beta chain. What it binds is not known. The data belong to a study of cytomegalovirus exposure and HLA in healthy donors. Study observations and caveats: Information on immune exposure was restricted to one variable (CMV serostatus).

The PCR was carried out with 60 Vbeta primers and 13 Jbeta primers. This table comes from immunoSEQ multiplex PCR, and its TCRdb copy is limited to in-frame clones, with some not included. Of about 98,000 clones in the sample, about 81% are singletons; the top ten hold roughly 1.4%. V was pared by 3 bases and J by 5 bases, with 5 bases of the junction left unmatched. The CDR3 contains 15 residues. Per germline, CDR1 MGHRA and CDR2 YSYEKL. Sequenced material: PBMCs. V and J are TRBV4-1 and TRBJ2-4, with 9 bases matching TRBD1. The source of this sequence is a man aged 35 to 55 in good health and CMV-seronegative. In nucleotides, the CDR3 is TGCGCCAGCAGCCATCCGGGACAGGGCCAAAACATTCAGTACTTC. Protein sequence: CASSHPGQGQNIQYF.